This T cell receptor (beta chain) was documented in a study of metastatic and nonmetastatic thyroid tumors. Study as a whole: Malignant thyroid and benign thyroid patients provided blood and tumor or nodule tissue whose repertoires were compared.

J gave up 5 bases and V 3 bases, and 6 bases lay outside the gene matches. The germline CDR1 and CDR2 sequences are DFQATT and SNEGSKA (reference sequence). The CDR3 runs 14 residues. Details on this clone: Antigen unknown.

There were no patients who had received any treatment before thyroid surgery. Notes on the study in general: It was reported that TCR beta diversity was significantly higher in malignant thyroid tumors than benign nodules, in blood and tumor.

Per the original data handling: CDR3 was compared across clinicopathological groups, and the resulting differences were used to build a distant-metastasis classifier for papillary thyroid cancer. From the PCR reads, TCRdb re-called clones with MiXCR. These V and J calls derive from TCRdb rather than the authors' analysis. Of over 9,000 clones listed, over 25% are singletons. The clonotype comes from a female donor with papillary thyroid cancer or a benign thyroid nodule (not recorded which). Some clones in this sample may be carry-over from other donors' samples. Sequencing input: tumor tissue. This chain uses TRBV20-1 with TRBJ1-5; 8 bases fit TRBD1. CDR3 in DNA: TGCAGTGCTAGGGCCGGACAGGGTGATCAGCCCCAGCATTTT. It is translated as CSARAGQGDQPQHF.